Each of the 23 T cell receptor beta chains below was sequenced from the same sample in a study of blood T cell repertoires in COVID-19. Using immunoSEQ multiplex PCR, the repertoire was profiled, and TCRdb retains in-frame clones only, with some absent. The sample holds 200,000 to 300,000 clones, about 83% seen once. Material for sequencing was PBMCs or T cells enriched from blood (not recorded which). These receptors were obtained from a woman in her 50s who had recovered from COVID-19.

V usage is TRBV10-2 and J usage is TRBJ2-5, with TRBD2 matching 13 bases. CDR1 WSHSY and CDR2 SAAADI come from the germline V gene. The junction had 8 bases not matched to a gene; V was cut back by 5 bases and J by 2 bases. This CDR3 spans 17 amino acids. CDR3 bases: TGCGCCAGCAGTATCACGATGACTAGCGGGGGGCAAGAGACCCAGTACTTC. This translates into CASSITMTSGGQETQYF.

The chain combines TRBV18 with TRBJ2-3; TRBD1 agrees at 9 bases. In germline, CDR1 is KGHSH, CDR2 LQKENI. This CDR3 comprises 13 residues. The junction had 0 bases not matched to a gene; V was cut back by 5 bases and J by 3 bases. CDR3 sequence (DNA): TGTGCCAGCTCAGACAGGGGGACAGATACGCAGTATTTT. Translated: CASSDRGTDTQYF. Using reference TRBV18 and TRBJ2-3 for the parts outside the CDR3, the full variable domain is NAGVMQNPRHLVRRRGQEARLRCSPMKGHSHVYWYRQLPEEGLKFMVYLQKENIIDESGMPKERFSAEFPKEGPSILRIQQVVRGDSAAYFCASSDRGTDTQYFGPGTRLTVL.

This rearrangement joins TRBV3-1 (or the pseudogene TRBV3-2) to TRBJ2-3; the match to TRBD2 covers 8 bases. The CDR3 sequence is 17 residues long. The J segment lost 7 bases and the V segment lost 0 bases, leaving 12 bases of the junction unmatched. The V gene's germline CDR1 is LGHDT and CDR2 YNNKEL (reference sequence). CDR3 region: CASSQDQRKREPYTQYF. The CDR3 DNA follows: TGTGCCAGCAGCCAAGATCAGCGAAAGCGGGAGCCTTATACGCAGTATTTT.

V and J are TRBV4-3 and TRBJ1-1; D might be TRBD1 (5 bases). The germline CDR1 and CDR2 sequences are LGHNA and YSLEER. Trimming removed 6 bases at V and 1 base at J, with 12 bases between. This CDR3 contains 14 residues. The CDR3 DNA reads TGCGCCAGCAGAAAACAGGAGAGGAACACTGAAGCTTTCTTT. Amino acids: CASRKQERNTEAFF.

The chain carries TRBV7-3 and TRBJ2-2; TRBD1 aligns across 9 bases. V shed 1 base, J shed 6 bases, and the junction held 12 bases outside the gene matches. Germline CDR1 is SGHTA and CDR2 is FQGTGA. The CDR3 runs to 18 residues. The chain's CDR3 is CASSLMGTGQGSAGELFF. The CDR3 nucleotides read TGTGCCAGCAGCTTAATGGGAACGGGACAGGGAAGCGCCGGGGAGCTGTTTTTT. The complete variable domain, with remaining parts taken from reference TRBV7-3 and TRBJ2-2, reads GAGVSQTPSNKVTEKGKYVELRCDPISGHTALYWYRQSLGQGPEFLIYFQGTGAADDSGLPNDRFFAVRPEGSVSTLKIQRTERGDSAVYLCASSLMGTGQGSAGELFFGEGSRLTVL.

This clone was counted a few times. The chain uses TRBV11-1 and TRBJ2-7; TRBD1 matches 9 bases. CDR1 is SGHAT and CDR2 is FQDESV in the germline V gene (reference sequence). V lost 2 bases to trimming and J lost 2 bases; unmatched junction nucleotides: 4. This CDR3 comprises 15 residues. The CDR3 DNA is TGTGCCAGCAGCTTAAGGACAGGGGAAACCTACGAGCAGTACTTC. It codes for CASSLRTGETYEQYF.

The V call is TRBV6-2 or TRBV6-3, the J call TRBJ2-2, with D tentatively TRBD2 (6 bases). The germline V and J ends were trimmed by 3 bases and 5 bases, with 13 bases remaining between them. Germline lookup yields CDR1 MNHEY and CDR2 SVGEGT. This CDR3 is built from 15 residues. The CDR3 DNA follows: TGTGCCAGCAGTTATGGGACTCTCGGGACCGGGGAGCTGTTTTTT. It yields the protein CASSYGTLGTGELFF.

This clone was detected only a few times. CDR3 region: CASSSGGYNSPLHF. The CDR3 region has the DNA TGTGCCAGCAGCTCTGGGGGGTATAATTCACCCCTCCACTTT. V usage is TRBV7-9 and J usage is TRBJ1-6, with TRBD1 as a possible D gene (5 bases). The V gene's germline CDR1 is SEHNR and CDR2 FQNEAQ (reference sequence). V was clipped by 4 bases and J by 4 bases, with 8 bases between them. The CDR3 has 14 residues.

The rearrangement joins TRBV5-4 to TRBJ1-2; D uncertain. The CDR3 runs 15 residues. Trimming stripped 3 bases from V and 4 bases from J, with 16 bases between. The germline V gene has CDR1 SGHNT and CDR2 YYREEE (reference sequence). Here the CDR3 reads CASSSLLESFYGYTF. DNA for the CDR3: TGTGCCAGCAGCTCCCTGTTAGAGAGTTTCTATGGCTACACCTTC.

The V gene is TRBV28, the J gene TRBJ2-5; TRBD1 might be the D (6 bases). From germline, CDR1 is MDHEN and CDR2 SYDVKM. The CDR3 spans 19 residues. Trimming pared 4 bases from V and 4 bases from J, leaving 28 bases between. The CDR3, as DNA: TGTGCCAGCAGTTCCGGAGCCCTTATTGACAGGCTGAAAGGAGAGACCCAGTACTTC. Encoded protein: CASSSGALIDRLKGETQYF.

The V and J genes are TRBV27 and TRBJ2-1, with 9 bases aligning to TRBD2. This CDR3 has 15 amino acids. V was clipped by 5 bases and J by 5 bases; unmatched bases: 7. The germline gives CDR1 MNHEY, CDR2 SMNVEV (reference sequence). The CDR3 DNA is TGTGCCAGCAGTCTAGCGGGGCTGTTAAACAATGAGCAGTTCTTC. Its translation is CASSLAGLLNNEQFF.

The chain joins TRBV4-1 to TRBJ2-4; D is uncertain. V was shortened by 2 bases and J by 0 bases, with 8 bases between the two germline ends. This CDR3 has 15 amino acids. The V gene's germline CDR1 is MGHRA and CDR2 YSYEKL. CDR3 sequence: CASSQLGLAKNIQYF. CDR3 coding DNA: TGCGCCAGCAGCCAACTAGGATTAGCCAAAAACATTCAGTACTTC.

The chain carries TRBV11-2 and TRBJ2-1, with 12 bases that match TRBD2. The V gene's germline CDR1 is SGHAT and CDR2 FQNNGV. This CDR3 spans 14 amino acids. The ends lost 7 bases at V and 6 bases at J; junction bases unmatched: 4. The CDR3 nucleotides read TGTGCCAGCAAGCTAGCGGGAGGGGGCAATGAGCAGTTCTTC. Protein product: CASKLAGGGNEQFF.

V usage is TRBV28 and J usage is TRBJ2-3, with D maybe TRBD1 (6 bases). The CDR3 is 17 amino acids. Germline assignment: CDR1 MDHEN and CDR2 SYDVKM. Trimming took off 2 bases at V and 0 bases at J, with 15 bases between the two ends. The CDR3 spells CASSLTGPRPSTDTQYF. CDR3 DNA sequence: TGTGCCAGCAGTTTAACAGGGCCACGACCTAGCACAGATACGCAGTATTTT.

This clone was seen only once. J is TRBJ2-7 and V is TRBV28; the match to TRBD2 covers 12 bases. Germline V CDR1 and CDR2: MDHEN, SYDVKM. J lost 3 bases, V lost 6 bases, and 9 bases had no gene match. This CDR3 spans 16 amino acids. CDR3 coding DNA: TGTGCCAGCAGAACCCTGGGACTAGCGGGCTACTACGAGCAGTACTTC. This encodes CASRTLGLAGYYEQYF.

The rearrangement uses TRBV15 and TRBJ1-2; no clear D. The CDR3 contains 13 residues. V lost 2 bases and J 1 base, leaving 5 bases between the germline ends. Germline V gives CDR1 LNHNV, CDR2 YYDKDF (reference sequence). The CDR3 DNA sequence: TGTGCCACCAGCAGACAGAATAACTATGGCTACACCTTC. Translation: CATSRQNNYGYTF. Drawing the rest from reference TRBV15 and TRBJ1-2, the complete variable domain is DAMVIQNPRYQVTQFGKPVTLSCSQTLNHNVMYWYQQKSSQAPKLLFHYYDKDFNNEADTPDNFQSRRPNTSFCFLDIRSPGLGDTAMYLCATSRQNNYGYTFGSGTRLTVV.

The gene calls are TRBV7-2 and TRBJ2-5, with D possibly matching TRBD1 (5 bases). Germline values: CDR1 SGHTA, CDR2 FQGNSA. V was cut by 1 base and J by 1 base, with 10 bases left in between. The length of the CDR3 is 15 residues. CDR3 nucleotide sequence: TGTGCCAGCAGCTTAGGCAGGGCTGTCCAAGAGACCCAGTACTTC. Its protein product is CASSLGRAVQETQYF.

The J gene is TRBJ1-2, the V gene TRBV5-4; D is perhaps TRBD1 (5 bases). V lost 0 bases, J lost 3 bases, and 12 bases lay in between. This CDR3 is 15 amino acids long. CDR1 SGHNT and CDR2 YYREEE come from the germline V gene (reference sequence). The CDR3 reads CASSLGGGLDYGYTF. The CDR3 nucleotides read TGTGCCAGCAGCTTGGGCGGGGGGTTGGACTATGGCTACACCTTC.

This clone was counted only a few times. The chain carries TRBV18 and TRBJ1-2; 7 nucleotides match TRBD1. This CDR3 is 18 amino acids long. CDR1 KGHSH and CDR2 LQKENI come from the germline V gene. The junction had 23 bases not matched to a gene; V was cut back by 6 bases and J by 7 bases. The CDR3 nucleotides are TGTGCCAGCTCCCGACACTCCGGGACAGAGTCTCTCGTGGCTGGCTACACCTTC. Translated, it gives CASSRHSGTESLVAGYTF.

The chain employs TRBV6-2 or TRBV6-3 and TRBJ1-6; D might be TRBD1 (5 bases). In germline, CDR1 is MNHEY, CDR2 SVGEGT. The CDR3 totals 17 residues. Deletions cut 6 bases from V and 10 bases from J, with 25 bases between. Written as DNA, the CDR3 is TGTGCCAGCAGCCCTGATCTATCAGGGTACGGGCGATCACCCCTCCACTTT. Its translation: CASSPDLSGYGRSPLHF.

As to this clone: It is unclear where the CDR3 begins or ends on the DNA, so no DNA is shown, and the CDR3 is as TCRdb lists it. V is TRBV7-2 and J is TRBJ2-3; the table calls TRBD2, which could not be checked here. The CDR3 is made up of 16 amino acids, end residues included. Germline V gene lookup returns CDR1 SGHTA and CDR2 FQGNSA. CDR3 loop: CASSFFSVRGTDTQYF.

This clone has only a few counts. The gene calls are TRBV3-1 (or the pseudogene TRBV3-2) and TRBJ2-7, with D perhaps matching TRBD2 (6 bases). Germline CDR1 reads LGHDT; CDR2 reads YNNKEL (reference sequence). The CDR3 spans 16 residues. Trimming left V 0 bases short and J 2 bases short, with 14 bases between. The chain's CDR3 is CASSQDLPGGTYEQYF. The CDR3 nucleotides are TGTGCCAGCAGCCAAGATCTTCCTGGCGGGACCTACGAGCAGTACTTC.

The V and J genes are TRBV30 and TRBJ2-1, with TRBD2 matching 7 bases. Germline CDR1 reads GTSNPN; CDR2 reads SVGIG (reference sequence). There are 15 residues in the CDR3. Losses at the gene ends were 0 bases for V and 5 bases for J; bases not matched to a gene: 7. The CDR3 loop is CAWSVHLAANNEQFF. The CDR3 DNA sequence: TGTGCCTGGAGTGTACACCTAGCGGCTAACAATGAGCAGTTCTTC.